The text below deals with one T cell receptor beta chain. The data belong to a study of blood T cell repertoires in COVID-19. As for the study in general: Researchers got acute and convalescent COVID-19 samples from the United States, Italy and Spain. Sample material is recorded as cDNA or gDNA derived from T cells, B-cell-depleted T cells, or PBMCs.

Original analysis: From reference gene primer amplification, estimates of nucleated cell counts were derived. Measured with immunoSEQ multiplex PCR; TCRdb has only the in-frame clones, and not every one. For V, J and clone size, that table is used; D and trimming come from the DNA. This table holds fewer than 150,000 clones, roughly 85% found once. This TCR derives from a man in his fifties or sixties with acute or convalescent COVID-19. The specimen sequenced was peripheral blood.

The CDR3 DNA follows: TGTGCCAGCAGCTTAGCGGGAACGAACACCGGGGAGCTGTTTTTT. Encoded protein: CASSLAGTNTGELFF. V is TRBV11-3 and J is TRBJ2-2, with D possibly being TRBD2 (5 bases). Trimming stripped 1 base from V and 0 bases from J, with 6 bases between. The CDR3 extends over 15 amino acids. CDR1 is SGHNT, CDR2 YENEEA, per germline.